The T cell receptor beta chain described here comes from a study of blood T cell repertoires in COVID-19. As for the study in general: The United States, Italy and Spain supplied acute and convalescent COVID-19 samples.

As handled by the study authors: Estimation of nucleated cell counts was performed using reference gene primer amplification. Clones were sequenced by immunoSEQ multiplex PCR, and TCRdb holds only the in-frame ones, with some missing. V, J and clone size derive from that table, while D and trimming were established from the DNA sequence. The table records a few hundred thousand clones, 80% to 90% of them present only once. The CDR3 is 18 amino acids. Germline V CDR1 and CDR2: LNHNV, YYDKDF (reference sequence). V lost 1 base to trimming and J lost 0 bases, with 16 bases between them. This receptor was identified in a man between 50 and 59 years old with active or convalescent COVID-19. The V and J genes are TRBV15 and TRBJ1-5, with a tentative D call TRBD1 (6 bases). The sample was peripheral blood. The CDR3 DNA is TGTGCCACCAGCAGAGTTCGGACAGCGACTAATAGCAATCAGCCCCAGCATTTT. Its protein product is CATSRVRTATNSNQPQHF.